These 22 T cell receptor beta chains were all obtained from the same sample, sequenced in a study of T cell responses to AZD1222 COVID-19 vaccine. Method: immunoSEQ multiplex PCR; TCRdb's copy keeps in-frame clones and lacks some. There are about 140,000 clones in the sample; around nine tenths occur only once, and approximately 3% lies in the top ten. The sample consisted of peripheral blood, taken 28 days after the second AZD1222 dose. These receptor sequences come from an adult who received the AZD1222 COVID-19 vaccine.

The chain uses TRBV6-5 and TRBJ1-6; D ambiguous. This CDR3 has 10 amino acids. The V and J ends lost 7 bases and 8 bases respectively, with 3 bases between them. Germline CDR1 MNHEY, CDR2 SVGAGI. DNA for the CDR3: TGTGCCAGCACGGATTCACCCCTCCACTTT. Protein: CASTDSPLHF.

The chain carries TRBV30 and TRBJ1-2; D call uncertain. V was clipped by 7 bases and J by 7 bases, with 10 bases between them. Germline V gene sequence: CDR1 GTSNPN, CDR2 SVGIG (reference sequence). The CDR3 has 10 amino acids. The CDR3 spells CASGEFGYTF. CDR3 in DNA: TGTGCCTCCGGGGAATTTGGCTACACCTTC.

The chain employs TRBV18 and TRBJ1-1; perhaps TRBD1 as D (6 bases). This CDR3 has 13 residues. The V gene's germline CDR1 is KGHSH and CDR2 LQKENI. V shed 2 bases and J shed 10 bases, with 14 bases lying between them. CDR3 region: CASSPSTGGRAFF. CDR3 DNA sequence: TGTGCCAGCTCACCATCGACCGGGGGCCGAGCTTTCTTT.

The rearrangement joins TRBV6-5 to TRBJ1-4; TRBD1 matches at 9 bases. V lost 7 bases, J lost 7 bases, and 10 bases stayed unmatched. CDR1 and CDR2 from the germline V gene are MNHEY and SVGAGI. The length of the CDR3 is 15 residues. CDR3 DNA sequence: TGTGCCAGCACACCGGACAGGGGCTTTGGTGAAAAACTGTTTTTT. Its protein is CASTPDRGFGEKLFF.

The V gene is TRBV18, the J gene TRBJ1-3; D gene uncertain. Germline V gene sequence: CDR1 KGHSH, CDR2 LQKENI. V lost 8 bases and J lost 9, with 26 bases in between. This CDR3 is built from 16 residues. The CDR3 spells CASARGSQTDRSTIYF. Here the CDR3 DNA reads TGTGCCAGCGCCCGGGGATCACAAACTGATCGGAGCACCATATATTTT.

J is TRBJ2-5 and V is TRBV6-5; TRBD2 is a possible D gene (6 bases). Trimming took 9 bases from V and 2 from J, leaving 10 bases between them. The CDR3 spans 12 residues. In germline, CDR1 is MNHEY, CDR2 SVGAGI. The CDR3 DNA sequence: TGTGCCAGAAAGCGGGCACAAGAGACCCAGTACTTC. This encodes CARKRAQETQYF.

This clone was observed a single time. The chain recombines TRBV18 with TRBJ2-5; D could derive from TRBD1 or TRBD2 (5 bases each). The CDR3 runs 14 residues. Germline assignment: CDR1 KGHSH and CDR2 LQKENI. V was trimmed by 3 bases and J by 6 bases, leaving 14 bases between them. The CDR3 nucleotides are TGTGCCAGCTCACCCTCCATAGGGGAGCAGACCCAGTACTTC. This gives the protein CASSPSIGEQTQYF.

The rearrangement uses TRBV10-3 and TRBJ1-5, with D unclear. Between the trimmed V and J ends, which lost 3 bases and 0 bases, there was a span of 6 bases. The CDR3 covers 14 residues. CDR1 and CDR2 (germline): ENHRY, SYGVKD. The CDR3 is CAISETGSNQPQHF. In nucleotides, the CDR3 is TGTGCCATCAGTGAAACCGGTAGCAATCAGCCCCAGCATTTT.

V is TRBV27 and J is TRBJ2-7; 12 positions match TRBD2. This CDR3 spans 13 amino acids. Germline CDR1 is MNHEY and CDR2 is SMNVEV (reference sequence). The ends lost 4 bases at V and 11 bases at J; junction bases unmatched: 6. CDR3 nucleotides: TGTGCCAGCAGTTGGACTAGCGGGGCCAAGAAGTACTTC. This gives the protein CASSWTSGAKKYF.

The chain is built from TRBV5-6 and TRBJ2-1, with unresolved D. CDR1 is SGHDT, CDR2 YYEEEE, per germline. V was shortened by 0 bases and J by 0 bases, with 4 bases between the two germline ends. The CDR3 consists of 14 residues. CDR3 sequence reads: CASSLGSSYNEQFF. As DNA, the CDR3 is TGTGCCAGCAGCTTGGGAAGCTCCTACAATGAGCAGTTCTTC. Together with reference TRBV5-6 and TRBJ2-1, the CDR3 gives the full variable domain: DAGVTQSPTHLIKTRGQQVTLRCSPKSGHDTVSWYQQALGQGPQFIFQYYEEEERQRGNFPDRFSGHQFPNYSSELNVNALLLGDSALYLCASSLGSSYNEQFFGPGTRLTVL.

The gene calls are TRBV6-6 and TRBJ2-7; no reliable D call. The germline CDR1 and CDR2 sequences are MNHNY and SVGAGI (reference sequence). The V end lost 5 bases, the J end lost 6 bases, and 17 bases lay between the germline ends. The CDR3 loop spans 14 amino acids. The CDR3: CASSDGTSLVEQYF. CDR3 in DNA: TGTGCCAGCAGTGACGGAACCTCCCTGGTCGAGCAGTACTTC.

This clone was detected once. This chain links TRBV5-1 with TRBJ2-7; D not resolved. This CDR3 has 14 amino acids. From germline, CDR1 is SGHRS and CDR2 YFSETQ. V dropped 1 base and J dropped 1 base, with 9 bases sitting between them. CDR3 DNA: TGCGCCAGCAGCTTGATGTCAGGTTCCTACGAGCAGTACTTC. As protein: CASSLMSGSYEQYF.

This clone has a single count. The chain joins TRBV27 to TRBJ2-2; no clear D. This CDR3 has 10 residues. The V end lost 10 bases, the J end lost 6 bases, and 6 bases lay between the germline ends. Germline assignment: CDR1 MNHEY and CDR2 SMNVEV (reference sequence). The CDR3 sequence is CANPSGELFF. The CDR3, as DNA: TGTGCCAATCCGTCCGGGGAGCTGTTTTTT.

The genes are TRBV7-9 and TRBJ1-1; D uncertain. Germline values: CDR1 SEHNR, CDR2 FQNEAQ (reference sequence). Trimming pared 0 bases from V and 0 bases from J, leaving 5 bases between. The CDR3 consists of 14 residues. The CDR3 loop reads CASSLARMNTEAFF. The CDR3 region has the DNA TGTGCCAGCAGCTTAGCGCGTATGAACACTGAAGCTTTCTTT.

The gene calls are TRBV11-2 and TRBJ2-3, with unresolved D. With 7 bases removed from V and 2 bases from J, the gap between germline ends came to 10 bases. Per germline, CDR1 SGHAT and CDR2 FQNNGV. This CDR3 comprises 13 residues. The CDR3 loop is CASNSNPTDTQYF. The CDR3 DNA is TGTGCCAGCAACTCCAACCCCACAGATACGCAGTATTTT.

V and J are TRBV5-6 and TRBJ2-3, with D perhaps TRBD2 (5 bases). The CDR3 contains 17 residues. Germline V lookup: CDR1 SGHDT, CDR2 YYEEEE. V gave up 3 bases and J gave up 3 bases, with 20 bases separating them. The CDR3 DNA follows: TGTGCCAGCAGCTGGCGCTCGGGGAATCGGTTGACAGATACGCAGTATTTT. Amino acids: CASSWRSGNRLTDTQYF.

V is TRBV20-1 and J is TRBJ1-2; D not resolved. The CDR3 sequence is 11 residues long. Germline CDR1 reads DFQATT; CDR2 reads SNEGSKA (reference sequence). Trimming pared 6 bases from V and 5 bases from J, leaving 10 bases between. CDR3 DNA: TGCAGTGCCAGGAGGGATTATGGCTACACCTTC. As protein: CSARRDYGYTF.

V and J are TRBV4-2 and TRBJ1-5; maybe TRBD1 (5 bases). The ends were cut back, 0 bases at V and 2 bases at J, with 8 bases in the middle. CDR1 and CDR2 (germline): LGHNA, YNFKEQ. The CDR3 is 15 residues long. DNA of the CDR3: TGTGCCAGCAGCCAAGACCCCAGGGGCAATCAGCCCCAGCATTTT. It is translated as CASSQDPRGNQPQHF.

V gene TRBV4-2 combines with J gene TRBJ1-5; D is unclear. Germline V gene lookup returns CDR1 LGHNA and CDR2 YNFKEQ. The ends were cut back, 0 bases at V and 7 bases at J, with 25 bases in the middle. There are 19 residues in the CDR3. The CDR3 is CASSQDPDPAFGKGQPQHF. The DNA of the CDR3 is TGTGCCAGCAGCCAAGATCCGGACCCGGCATTCGGGAAGGGCCAGCCCCAGCATTTT.

The sample holds one count of this clone. The chain is built from TRBV28 and TRBJ2-1; D is undetermined. The CDR3 is 12 amino acids. In germline, CDR1 is MDHEN, CDR2 SYDVKM. V gave up 1 base and J gave up 9 bases, with 7 bases separating them. CDR3 nucleotide sequence: TGTGCCAGCAGTTTATATGTGGGTGAGCAGTTCTTC. It is translated as CASSLYVGEQFF.

The chain combines TRBV19 with TRBJ1-1; 7 bases align to TRBD1. Per germline, CDR1 LNHDA and CDR2 SQIVND (reference sequence). With V trimmed by 1 base and J by 1 base, 0 bases remained unmatched. This CDR3 is built from 14 residues. The CDR3: CASSIGTGNTEAFF. DNA for the CDR3: TGTGCCAGTAGTATAGGGACAGGGAACACTGAAGCTTTCTTT.

V usage is TRBV5-1 and J usage is TRBJ2-7; TRBD1 matches at 9 bases. Germline values: CDR1 SGHRS, CDR2 YFSETQ. J gave up 7 bases and V 4 bases, and 9 bases lay outside the gene matches. This CDR3 has 14 residues. CDR3 in DNA: TGCGCCAGCAGCCAGGACAGGGGAGAATGGGAGCAGTACTTC. Translated, it gives CASSQDRGEWEQYF.